The present entry profiles one T cell receptor (beta chain) with its context. Its specificity is not known. A much larger clone lies a single base off, so this may be a read error. These data come from a study of CD8+CD57+ T cells in acquired aplastic anemia. V dropped 6 bases and J dropped 0 bases, with 7 bases sitting between them. Per the germline V gene, CDR1 is SGHTA and CDR2 is FQGNSA. The CDR3 runs to 13 residues. For sequencing, patients were chosen who had shown expansion of CD8+CD57+ cells by flow cytometry. The diagnosis in all patients was severe acquired aplastic anemia. Overall study findings and caveats: A set of approximately 29 CD8+ CDR3 sequences was shared between patients and controls, and these sequences appeared highly expressed in patients. Levels of CD8+ Simpson's diversity were not significantly distinct in patients versus controls.

The TCR beta profiling, which covered VDJ combination and CDR3 sequence, was carried out using genomic DNA as the template. TCRdb called the reads again in MiXCR, with one record for every CDR3 protein. The top ten clones hold less than 20% of a sample with about 200,000 distinct CDR3 sequences, about half of them seen once. The rearrangement joins TRBV7-2 to TRBJ2-3; D ambiguous. This clonotype was sampled from a human donor with aplastic anemia. Material for sequencing was sorted CD4+, CD8+, or CD8+CD57+ T cells (not recorded which) from PBMCs. CDR3: CASRRISTDTQYF. The CDR3 coding sequence is TGTGCCAGCAGACGGATAAGCACAGATACGCAGTATTTT. The whole variable domain, remainder taken from reference TRBV7-2 and TRBJ2-3, is GAGVSQSPSNKVTEKGKDVELRCDPISGHTALYWYRQSLGQGLEFLIYFQGNSAPDKSGLPSDRFSAERTGGSVSTLTIQRTQQEDSAVYLCASRRISTDTQYFGPGTRLTVL.